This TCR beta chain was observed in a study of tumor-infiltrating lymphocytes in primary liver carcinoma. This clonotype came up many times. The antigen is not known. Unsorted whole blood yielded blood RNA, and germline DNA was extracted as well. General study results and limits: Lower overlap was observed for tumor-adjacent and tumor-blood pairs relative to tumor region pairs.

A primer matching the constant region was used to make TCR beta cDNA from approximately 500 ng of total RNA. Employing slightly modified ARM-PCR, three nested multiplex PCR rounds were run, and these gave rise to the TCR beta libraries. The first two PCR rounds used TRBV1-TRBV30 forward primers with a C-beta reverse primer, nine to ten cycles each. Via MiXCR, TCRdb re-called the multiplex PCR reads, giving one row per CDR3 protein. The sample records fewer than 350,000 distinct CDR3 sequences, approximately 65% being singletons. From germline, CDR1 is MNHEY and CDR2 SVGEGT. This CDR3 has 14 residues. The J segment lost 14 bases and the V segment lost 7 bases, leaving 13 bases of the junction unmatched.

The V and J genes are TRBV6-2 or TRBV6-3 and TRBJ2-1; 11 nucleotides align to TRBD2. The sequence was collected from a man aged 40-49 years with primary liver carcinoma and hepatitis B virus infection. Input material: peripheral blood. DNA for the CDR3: TGTGCCAGCACCTTGGGACTAGCGGCTCCACGGGAGTTCTTC. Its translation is CASTLGLAAPREFF.